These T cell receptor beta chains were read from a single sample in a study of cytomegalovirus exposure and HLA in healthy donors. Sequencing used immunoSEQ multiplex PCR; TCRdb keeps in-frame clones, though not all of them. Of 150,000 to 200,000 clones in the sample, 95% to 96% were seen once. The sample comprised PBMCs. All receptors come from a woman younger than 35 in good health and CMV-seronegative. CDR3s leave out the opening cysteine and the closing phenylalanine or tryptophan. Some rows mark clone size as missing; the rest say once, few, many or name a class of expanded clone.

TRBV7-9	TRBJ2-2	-	ASSFAGQGGTGELF
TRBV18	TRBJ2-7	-	ASSPPLSYEQY
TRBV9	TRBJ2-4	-	ASSSSGTGIQY
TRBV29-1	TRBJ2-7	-	SVGQGITNEQY
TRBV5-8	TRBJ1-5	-	ASSLGQTSNQPQH
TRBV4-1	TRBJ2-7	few	ASSPRTGGYEQY
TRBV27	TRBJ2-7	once	ASSPTPGRISYEQY
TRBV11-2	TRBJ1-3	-	ASSLEATPSSGNTIY
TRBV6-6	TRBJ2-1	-	ASTLSVAEPYNEQF
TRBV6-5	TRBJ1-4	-	ASTRGGGGDEKLF
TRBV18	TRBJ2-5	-	ASSNSRRETQY
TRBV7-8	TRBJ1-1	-	ASSLKVSRGPGGTEAF
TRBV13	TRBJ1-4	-	ASSFGQGQKLF
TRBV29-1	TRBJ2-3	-	SVGQGVGDTQY
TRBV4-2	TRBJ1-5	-	ASSQGQGAIQQPQH
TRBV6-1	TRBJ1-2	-	ASKTGLLVNYDYT
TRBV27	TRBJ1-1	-	ASGTGLPLEAF
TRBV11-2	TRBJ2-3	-	ASTYYTDTQY
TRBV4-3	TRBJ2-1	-	ASSQVTDSVYNEQF
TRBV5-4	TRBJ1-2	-	ASSFVREPGYT
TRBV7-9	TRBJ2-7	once	ASSLGGLLNEQY
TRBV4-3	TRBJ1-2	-	ASSQDLGGEIFYGYT
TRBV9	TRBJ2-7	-	ASSQTGTSGGPPSYEQY
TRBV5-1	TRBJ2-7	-	ASSLASSSGAHYEQY
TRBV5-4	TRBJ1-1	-	ASSLTDRNTEAF
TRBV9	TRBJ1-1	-	ASSVGQGPTEAF
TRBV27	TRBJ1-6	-	ASSGTRNNSPLH
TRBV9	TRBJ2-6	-	ASSEPRDMSGANVLT
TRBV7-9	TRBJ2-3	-	ASSLPPSEYTDTQY
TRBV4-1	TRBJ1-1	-	ASSQDRQGASMNTEAF
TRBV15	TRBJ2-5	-	ATSRAGERGEETQY
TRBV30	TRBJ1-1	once	AWSPQGGVEAF
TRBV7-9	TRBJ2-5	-	ASSLAGALETQY
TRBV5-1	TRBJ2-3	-	ASSLVASGQNTDTQY
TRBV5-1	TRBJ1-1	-	ASSPGVAMNTEAF
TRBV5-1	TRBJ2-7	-	ASSLAGQGEQY
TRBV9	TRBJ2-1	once	ASSASGGAYEQF
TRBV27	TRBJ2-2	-	ASSLVGLVDTGELF
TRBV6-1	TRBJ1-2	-	ASRRDYGYT
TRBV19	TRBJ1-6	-	ASSSGGVGTPLH
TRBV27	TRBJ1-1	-	ASGSGQGAGMNTEAF
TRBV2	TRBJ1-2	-	ASSPDRETLYS
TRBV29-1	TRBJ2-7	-	SVERFAGTGYEQY
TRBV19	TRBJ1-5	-	ATSPDTDQPQH
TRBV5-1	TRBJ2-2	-	ASRTSGDLTGELF
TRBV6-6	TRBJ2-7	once	ATTDPGLASEEQY
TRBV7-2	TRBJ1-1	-	ASSLIAVNTEAF
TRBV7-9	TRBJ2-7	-	ASSLLASDYSYEQY
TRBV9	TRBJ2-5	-	ASSKVKGIEETQY
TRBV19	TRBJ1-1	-	ASSGQGDTEAF
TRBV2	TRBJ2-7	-	ASIMTESSYEQY
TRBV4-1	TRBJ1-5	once	ASSQRTGGNQPQH
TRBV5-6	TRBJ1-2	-	ASSLHPRGSYGYT
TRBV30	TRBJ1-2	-	AWSVQGLGGYT
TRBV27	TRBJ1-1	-	ASSGGGLTEAF
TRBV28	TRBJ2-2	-	ASSGSGTGNTGELF
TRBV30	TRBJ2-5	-	AWSLNRGIGETQY